The 11 T cell receptor beta chains below all came from one sample that was sequenced in a study of PD-L1 blockade in urothelial cancer. Only in-frame clones appear in the TCRdb table, and some are missing; sequencing was by immunoSEQ multiplex PCR. The table has more than 55,000 clones, roughly four fifths seen once. Noted time point: pretreatment peripheral blood. Sequencing used PBMCs, obtained around atezolizumab (anti-PD-L1) treatment. Receptors were obtained from a man between 65 and 80 years old with urothelial cancer.

The V gene is TRBV6-4, the J gene TRBJ2-2; 9 bases line up with TRBD1. The CDR3 is made up of 15 amino acids. Germline lookup yields CDR1 MRHNA and CDR2 SNTAGT. V gave up 6 bases and J gave up 6 bases; unmatched junction bases: 8. The chain's CDR3 is CASRTSGTGPGELFF. The CDR3 DNA is TGTGCCAGCAGGACCTCCGGGACAGGGCCCGGGGAGCTGTTTTTT.

This clone appeared a single time. The rearrangement joins TRBV11-3 to TRBJ2-3; D gene uncertain. The CDR3 contains 12 residues. The germline V gene has CDR1 SGHNT and CDR2 YENEEA. Between the trimmed V and J ends, which lost 1 base and 4 bases, there was a span of 3 bases. CDR3 loop: CASSLVSDTQYF. The CDR3 bases are TGTGCCAGCAGCTTAGTATCAGATACGCAGTATTTT.

The chain links TRBV27 to TRBJ1-1; 7 bases line up with TRBD1. The CDR3 is made up of 12 amino acids. V was clipped by 7 bases and J by 3 bases; unmatched bases: 2. Germline CDR1 reads MNHEY; CDR2 reads SMNVEV (reference sequence). The CDR3 sequence is CASKGAHTEAFF. CDR3 nucleotides: TGTGCCAGCAAGGGGGCACACACTGAAGCTTTCTTT.

The V gene is TRBV28, the J gene TRBJ1-4; 10 nucleotides line up with TRBD1. Germline V gene sequence: CDR1 MDHEN, CDR2 SYDVKM. J was trimmed by 7 bases and V by 5 bases; bases with no gene match: 10. The CDR3 contains 16 residues. CDR3 in DNA: TGTGCCAGCAGTCTTGGCGGGGACAGGGGTAGTGAAAAACTGTTTTTT. This sequence encodes CASSLGGDRGSEKLFF.

This chain uses TRBV15 with TRBJ1-1; 7 bases match TRBD1. Germline V lookup: CDR1 LNHNV, CDR2 YYDKDF (reference sequence). The CDR3 consists of 13 residues. V was clipped by 6 bases and J by 1 base; unmatched bases: 2. The CDR3 DNA reads as TGTGCCACCAGGGGACAGACGAACACTGAAGCTTTCTTT. Its translation is CATRGQTNTEAFF.

This clone was counted a single time. The rearrangement links TRBV23-1 to TRBJ1-5, with a weak D call TRBD1 (6 bases). Being an ORF, TRBV23-1 has a function that is uncertain. V was trimmed by 2 bases and J by 1 base, leaving 18 bases between them. The CDR3 sequence is 18 residues long. CDR3 nucleotide sequence: TGCGCCAGCAGTCAACCCCATCGGACAGTAAGGAGCAATCAGCCCCAGCATTTT. Amino acid sequence: CASSQPHRTVRSNQPQHF.

The V gene is TRBV27, the J gene TRBJ1-4; a weak D match, TRBD1 (5 bases). Germline CDR1 MNHEY, CDR2 SMNVEV (reference sequence). V lost 5 bases, J lost 8 bases, and 21 bases lay in between. The CDR3 totals 16 residues. The CDR3, as DNA: TGTGCCAGCAGTCCACAAGACACACTTAGGGGAGAAAAACTGTTTTTT. Its protein is CASSPQDTLRGEKLFF.

The chain recombines TRBV15 with TRBJ2-1; 13 bases are a match to TRBD2. Germline values: CDR1 LNHNV, CDR2 YYDKDF (reference sequence). The V segment lost 1 base and the J segment 7 bases; nucleotides outside the gene matches: 4. The CDR3 is made up of 16 amino acids. The CDR3 protein is CATSRGTSGSRNEQFF. CDR3 coding DNA: TGTGCCACCAGCAGAGGGACTAGCGGGAGCCGAAATGAGCAGTTCTTC.

The chain has TRBV5-8 and TRBJ2-7, with 11 bases aligning to TRBD2. The CDR3 runs to 16 residues. Germline V CDR1 and CDR2: SGHTS, YDEGEE. Germline trimming cut 1 base from V and 2 bases from J; bases unmatched to any gene: 5. CDR3 DNA sequence: TGTGCCAGCAGCTTGAAGACTAGCGGGGTCCCCTACGAGCAGTACTTC. Protein: CASSLKTSGVPYEQYF.

This clone was found a few times. The rearrangement links TRBV27 to TRBJ1-1, with TRBD1 identical over 8 bases. V shed 0 bases and J 0 bases; nucleotides not matched to a gene: 6. Looked up from germline, CDR1 is MNHEY and CDR2 is SMNVEV (reference sequence). The CDR3 contains 17 residues. This chain's CDR3 is CASSLSGTGFMNTEAFF. The CDR3 bases are TGTGCCAGCAGTTTATCGGGGACAGGCTTCATGAACACTGAAGCTTTCTTT.

V is TRBV2 and J is TRBJ1-5; tentatively, D is TRBD1 (6 bases). The germline gives CDR1 SNHLY, CDR2 FYNNEI. V shed 3 bases and J shed 0 bases, with 6 bases lying between them. This CDR3 is 14 amino acids long. The CDR3 coding sequence is TGTGCCAGCAGTGAGGACAGTAGCAATCAGCCCCAGCATTTT. Its protein is CASSEDSSNQPQHF.